This T cell receptor beta chain was profiled in a study of blood T cell repertoires in COVID-19. Whole-study context: The samples span acute and convalescent COVID-19 from the United States, Italy and Spain.

Germline assignment: CDR1 MGHRA and CDR2 YSYEKL. The V gene lost 0 bases and the J gene lost 7 bases, with 12 bases spanning the gap. This CDR3 comprises 15 residues. As handled by the study authors: Cell counts per sample came from amplifying reference gene primers. Produced via immunoSEQ multiplex PCR; TCRdb's table is partial and in-frame only. The D gene and trimming were derived from the DNA, and the V and J assignments and clone size from that table. The sample lists hundreds of thousands of clones, around 84% occurring once. This chain joins TRBV4-1 and TRBJ2-2, with D perhaps matching TRBD2 (5 bases). Sequencing was performed on peripheral blood. The receptor was isolated from an elderly woman with active or convalescent COVID-19. CDR3 amino acids: CASSQDHIGSGELFF. In nucleotides, the CDR3 is TGCGCCAGCAGCCAAGATCATATTGGGAGCGGGGAGCTGTTTTTT.